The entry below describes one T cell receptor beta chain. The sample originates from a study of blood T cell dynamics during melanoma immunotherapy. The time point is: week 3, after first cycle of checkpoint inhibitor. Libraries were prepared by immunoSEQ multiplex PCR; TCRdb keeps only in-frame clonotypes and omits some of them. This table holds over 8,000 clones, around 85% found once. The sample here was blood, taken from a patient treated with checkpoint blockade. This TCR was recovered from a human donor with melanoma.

The CDR3, as DNA: TGTGCCAGCAGCCCCCTAGGGGGACTAGCAAGCAATGAGCAGTTCTTC. Its translation is CASSPLGGLASNEQFF. The V gene is TRBV7-6, the J gene TRBJ2-1; TRBD2 agrees at 9 bases. The germline CDR1 and CDR2 sequences are SGHVS and FNYEAQ. The CDR3 runs 16 residues. V shed 5 bases and J 6 bases; nucleotides not matched to a gene: 11.